This TCR beta chain appears in the sequencing data of a study of blood T cell repertoires in COVID-19. Whole-study context: The United States, Italy and Spain provided the acute and convalescent COVID-19 samples. Sources were T cells, B-cell-depleted T cells, or PBMCs; the material itself was cDNA or gDNA.

Original analysis: Researchers report that nucleated cell counts were estimated from reference gene primer amplification. The data were produced by immunoSEQ multiplex PCR, yet TCRdb's version contains in-frame clones alone and is incomplete. V and J calls plus clone size are reproduced from that table; the DNA served to infer D and trimming. The profile shows 29,000 or so clones, around nine tenths of them singletons. Per the germline V gene, CDR1 is MDHEN and CDR2 is SYDVKM. The ends lost 8 bases at V and 7 bases at J; junction bases unmatched: 6. The CDR3 is 12 residues long. The sequenced material came from peripheral blood. The chain joins TRBV28 to TRBJ1-2; TRBD1 matches 8 bases. The receptor was isolated from a human donor in a cohort sampled during active COVID-19. The donor label of this sample is uncertain. The CDR3 sequence is CASGQGAGGYTF. CDR3 DNA sequence: TGTGCCAGCGGGCAGGGGGCTGGTGGCTACACCTTC.